Below are 23 T cell receptor beta chains sequenced from a single sample in a study of blood T cells in healthy people across ages. A J-beta primer mix and a sample-barcoded 5' primer were used in a second PCR of roughly 6 to 12 cycles. TCRdb recomputed calls from the 5' RACE reads with MiXCR, one row per CDR3 protein. There are about 1,600,000 distinct CDR3 sequences in the sample; 35% to 45% occur only once, and roughly 7.9% lies in the top ten. Sequencing was done on a sample of blood. These receptors all come from a woman aged 18-29 years in good health.

Only a few counts were recorded for this clonotype. This chain uses TRBV25-1 with TRBJ1-2; D remains unclear. The germline gives CDR1 MGHDK, CDR2 SYGVNS. V lost 5 bases, J lost 2 bases, and 18 bases lay in between. The CDR3 length is 16 residues. CDR3 loop: CASSPHGVAENYGYTF. The CDR3, as DNA: TGTGCCAGCAGTCCCCATGGGGTGGCAGAAAACTATGGCTACACCTTC.

The rearrangement links TRBV20-1 to TRBJ2-3; 13 bases align to TRBD2. This CDR3 has 23 amino acids. The V segment lost 1 base and the J segment 0 bases; nucleotides outside the gene matches: 22. Germline V gene lookup returns CDR1 DFQATT and CDR2 SNEGSKA (reference sequence). For the CDR3, the DNA is TGCAGTGCTAGAGCCATAGGGGTCACCGAGGGACTAGCGGGGAAACCGAGCACAGATACGCAGTATTTT. Translated, it gives CSARAIGVTEGLAGKPSTDTQYF.

The chain couples TRBV29-1 to TRBJ1-1, with D uncertain. V was pared by 7 bases and J by 6 bases, with 12 bases between. The CDR3 runs to 11 residues. Germline lookup yields CDR1 SQVTM and CDR2 ANQGSEA. This CDR3 reads CSAKFTAEAFF. In DNA, the CDR3 is TGCAGCGCAAAATTCACGGCTGAAGCTTTCTTT.

The chain couples TRBV9 to TRBJ2-7, with a tentative D call TRBD1 (5 bases). The germline V gene has CDR1 SGDLS and CDR2 YYNGEE. The CDR3 is made up of 16 amino acids. V lost 0 bases and J 2 bases, leaving 15 bases between the germline ends. The DNA for the CDR3 is TGTGCCAGCAGCGTAGGTCCCAGGGCAGAGCCCTACGAGCAGTACTTC. Translation gives CASSVGPRAEPYEQYF.

This sequence joins TRBV6-1 and TRBJ2-1, with unresolved D. The CDR3 has 13 amino acids. Germline lookup yields CDR1 MNHNS and CDR2 SASEGT. The V end was cut by 7 bases, the J end by 0 bases, with 7 bases between. This chain's CDR3 is CASKVSSYNEQFF. In DNA, the CDR3 is TGTGCCAGCAAAGTAAGCTCCTACAATGAGCAGTTCTTC.

This chain joins TRBV12-5 and TRBJ2-3; D possibly corresponds to TRBD2 (6 bases). Germline assignment: CDR1 LGHNT and CDR2 FRNRAP. This CDR3 region has 13 residues. Trimming pared 2 bases from V and 6 bases from J, leaving 9 bases between. The CDR3 reads CASGLYRGDTQYF. The CDR3 coding sequence is TGTGCTAGTGGTTTGTACCGGGGGGATACGCAGTATTTT.

The table lists this clonotype with a few counts. This may be a read error: a much more frequent sequence differs by one nucleotide. This chain uses TRBV27 with TRBJ2-2; D remains ambiguous. Trimming removed 7 bases from V and 1 base from J, with 4 bases in between. The CDR3 length is 12 residues. Germline-derived CDR1 and CDR2 are MNHEY and SMNVEV (reference sequence). The CDR3 loop is CASTQNTGELFF. The CDR3 nucleotides are TGTGCCAGCACCCAGAACACCGGGGAGCTGTTTTTT.

Only a few counts were recorded for this clonotype. The chain couples TRBV4-1 to TRBJ2-5; D is perhaps TRBD1 (5 bases). This CDR3 region has 15 residues. CDR1 is MGHRA and CDR2 is YSYEKL in the germline V gene. V was pared by 1 base and J by 1 base, with 10 bases between. The CDR3 region has the DNA TGCGCCAGCAGCCAAGTTTGGGGCTCCCAAGAGACCCAGTACTTC. Residues: CASSQVWGSQETQYF.

The chain carries TRBV7-2 and TRBJ1-2; no clear D. V dropped 0 bases and J dropped 3 bases, with 14 bases sitting between them. Germline CDR1 SGHTA, CDR2 FQGNSA. The CDR3 length is 16 residues. The CDR3 here is CASSLAARESHYGYTF. CDR3 sequence (DNA): TGTGCCAGCAGCTTAGCAGCAAGGGAAAGCCACTATGGCTACACCTTC.

This chain uses TRBV10-3 with TRBJ2-7; unclear D gene. The CDR3 has 15 amino acids. V lost 0 bases and J 0 bases, leaving 9 bases between the germline ends. Germline values: CDR1 ENHRY, CDR2 SYGVKD. The CDR3 protein is CAISESDGSSYEQYF. CDR3 DNA: TGTGCCATCAGTGAGTCCGACGGAAGCTCCTACGAGCAGTACTTC.

V and J are TRBV20-1 and TRBJ2-5; TRBD2 matches at 14 bases. V lost 0 bases and J lost 5; bases outside the gene matches: 8. In germline, CDR1 is DFQATT, CDR2 SNEGSKA (reference sequence). The CDR3 has 17 residues. The CDR3 region is CSARDYLTSGRVETQYF. CDR3 coding DNA: TGCAGTGCTAGAGATTACCTGACTAGCGGGAGGGTGGAGACCCAGTACTTC.

The CDR3 loop is CASSMGTGGAEKLFF. The CDR3 DNA reads TGTGCCAGCTCAATGGGAACAGGGGGAGCTGAAAAACTGTTTTTT. The rearrangement uses TRBV7-6 and TRBJ1-4; 8 nucleotides align to TRBD1. Germline values: CDR1 SGHVS, CDR2 FNYEAQ. The CDR3 loop spans 15 amino acids. J gave up 7 bases and V 8 bases, and 12 bases lay outside the gene matches.

The rearrangement links TRBV20-1 to TRBJ2-3; possible D gene TRBD1, 6 bases. V dropped 1 base and J dropped 3 bases, with 11 bases sitting between them. Germline assignment: CDR1 DFQATT and CDR2 SNEGSKA (reference sequence). The length of the CDR3 is 14 residues. CDR3 in DNA: TGCAGTGCTAGAGGGGGGCTGCCTACAGATACGCAGTATTTT. As protein: CSARGGLPTDTQYF.

The CDR3 sequence: CASSFIGGGTDTQYF. The CDR3, as DNA: TGTGCCAGCAGTTTCATTGGGGGTGGGACAGATACGCAGTATTTT. The chain couples TRBV12-3 or TRBV12-4 to TRBJ2-3, with D tentatively TRBD1 or TRBD2 (5 bases each). The CDR3 consists of 15 residues. The V gene lost 3 bases and the J gene lost 3 bases, with 13 bases spanning the gap.

The V and J genes are TRBV5-1 and TRBJ2-1; weak D call: TRBD2 (6 bases). CDR1 is SGHRS and CDR2 is YFSETQ in the germline V gene. This CDR3 spans 16 amino acids. Trimming pared 2 bases from V and 0 bases from J, leaving 12 bases between. CDR3 DNA sequence: TGCGCCAGCAGCTTCGTGGGAGGAAGCTCCTACAATGAGCAGTTCTTC. Translated, it gives CASSFVGGSSYNEQFF.

The V and J genes are TRBV28 and TRBJ1-1; D is perhaps TRBD1 (6 bases). The CDR3 has 14 residues. Trimming shortened V by 3 bases and J by 4 bases, and 12 bases separated the two germline ends. Per the germline V gene, CDR1 is MDHEN and CDR2 is SYDVKM. CDR3 DNA sequence: TGTGCCAGCAGTTTTTTGGACAGTTTCACTGAAGCTTTCTTT. Protein sequence: CASSFLDSFTEAFF. Filled out from reference TRBV28 and TRBJ1-1, the complete variable domain reads DVKVTQSSRYLVKRTGEKVFLECVQDMDHENMFWYRQDPGLGLRLIYFSYDVKMKEKGDIPEGYSVSREKKERFSLILESASTNQTSMYLCASSFLDSFTEAFFGQGTRLTVV.

The gene calls are TRBV25-1 and TRBJ2-5, with a weak D call TRBD1 (5 bases). The DNA matches TRBJ2-7 better at its end, which makes the J call doubtful. CDR1 and CDR2 (germline): MGHDK, SYGVNS. This CDR3 comprises 15 residues. CDR3 DNA sequence: TGTGCCAGCAGTGAGACAACAGTAGCCAGGGACGAGCAGTACTTC. Protein sequence: CASSETTVARDEQYF.

This clonotype appeared a single time. The rearrangement joins TRBV13 to TRBJ2-7; a possible D gene is TRBD1 (6 bases). The CDR3 is 14 residues long. Trimming took off 9 bases at V and 0 bases at J, with 15 bases between the two ends. The V gene's germline CDR1 is PRHDT and CDR2 FYEKMQ (reference sequence). CDR3 amino acids: CASKRGGVSYEQYF. The CDR3 region has the DNA TGTGCCAGTAAGAGAGGGGGAGTCTCCTACGAGCAGTACTTC.

This clonotype was detected a few times. This sequence joins TRBV29-1 and TRBJ2-1; TRBD2 matches at 9 bases. CDR3 length: 15 amino acids. V dropped 1 base and J dropped 4; count of bases not matched to a gene: 5. Per germline, CDR1 SQVTM and CDR2 ANQGSEA. CDR3 DNA sequence: TGCAGCGTTGAAGGGCTAGCGGGACCATACAATGAGCAGTTCTTC. Residues: CSVEGLAGPYNEQFF.

The chain joins TRBV12-3 or TRBV12-4 to TRBJ1-1; D is unclear. The V and J ends lost 3 bases and 4 bases respectively, with 21 bases between them. CDR3 length: 17 amino acids. The CDR3 DNA reads TGTGCCAGCAGTTTCCGCAGGACCAAGGCTCGGACCACTGAAGCTTTCTTT. Translation gives CASSFRRTKARTTEAFF.

The CDR3: CAWSVEAFEQFF. CDR3 nucleotide sequence: TGTGCCTGGAGCGTTGAGGCGTTTGAGCAGTTCTTC. This rearrangement joins TRBV30 to TRBJ2-1; the D is unclear. This CDR3 region has 12 residues. Germline CDR1 is GTSNPN and CDR2 is SVGIG (reference sequence). V dropped 3 bases and J dropped 9 bases, with 12 bases sitting between them. Combining the CDR3 with reference TRBV30 and TRBJ2-1 gives the whole variable domain SQTIHQWPATLVQPVGSPLSLECTVEGTSNPNLYWYRQAAGRGLQLLFYSVGIGQISSEVPQNLSASRPQDRQFILSSKKLLLSDSGFYLCAWSVEAFEQFFGPGTRLTVL.

This clonotype has a handful of counts. The chain is built from TRBV27 and TRBJ1-1; tentatively, D is TRBD1 (5 bases). There are 17 residues in the CDR3. Germline CDR1 and CDR2: MNHEY and SMNVEV (reference sequence). V was clipped by 3 bases and J by 2 bases, with 19 bases between them. In DNA form, the CDR3 reads TGTGCCAGCAGTTTCCTCTCACGGGGAGGGGCCAACACTGAAGCTTTCTTT. This sequence encodes CASSFLSRGGANTEAFF.

The V and J genes are TRBV11-2 and TRBJ1-1, with 11 bases fitting TRBD1. This CDR3 has 19 amino acids. Germline trimming cut 1 base from V and 3 bases from J; bases unmatched to any gene: 13. CDR1 SGHAT and CDR2 FQNNGV come from the germline V gene. The CDR3 here is CASSLVSLDRGRGYTEAFF. The CDR3 DNA sequence: TGTGCCAGCAGCTTAGTAAGTTTGGACAGGGGGCGCGGGTACACTGAAGCTTTCTTT. The full variable domain, completed using reference TRBV11-2 and TRBJ1-1, is EAGVAQSPRYKIIEKRQSVAFWCNPISGHATLYWYQQILGQGPKLLIQFQNNGVVDDSQLPKDRFSAERLKGVDSTLKIQPAKLEDSAVYLCASSLVSLDRGRGYTEAFFGQGTRLTVV.